The 13 T cell receptor beta chains below were found in one sample sequenced in a study of Tregs in tolerant kidney transplant recipients. The table came from immunoSEQ multiplex PCR; TCRdb's copy has only in-frame clones and leaves some out. Here the sample spans approximately 93,000 clones, under 95% being singletons. The sequenced sample was CD4+ T cells from blood, obtained before the transplant. Every receptor here comes from a human donor who received a combined kidney and bone marrow transplant.

The chain combines TRBV6-5 with TRBJ1-2; 8 bases are a match to TRBD1. Germline V gene data show CDR1 as MNHEY and CDR2 as SVGAGI. Losses at the gene ends were 4 bases for V and 5 bases for J; bases not matched to a gene: 6. CDR3 size: 14 residues. Written as DNA, the CDR3 is TGTGCCAGCAGTTCCCCTCAGGGGGCGTATGGCTACACCTTC. It encodes CASSSPQGAYGYTF.

This clone was observed once. The chain joins TRBV6-6 to TRBJ2-1; 9 bases align to TRBD2. CDR1 is MNHNY and CDR2 is SVGAGI in the germline V gene (reference sequence). The CDR3 covers 15 residues. The V gene end was trimmed by 0 bases and the J gene end by 4 bases; junction bases not matched to a gene: 1. CDR3 sequence reads: CASSYSSGGYNEQFF. The DNA for the CDR3 is TGTGCCAGCAGTTACTCGAGCGGGGGGTACAATGAGCAGTTCTTC.

The V gene is TRBV19, the J gene TRBJ1-2, with D possibly being TRBD1 (6 bases). CDR1 and CDR2 from the germline V gene are LNHDA and SQIVND (reference sequence). This CDR3 comprises 12 residues. V lost 5 bases to trimming and J lost 7 bases, with 11 bases between them. The CDR3 DNA sequence: TGTGCCAGTAGTCCATTCAGGGGTGGCTACACCTTC. Protein sequence: CASSPFRGGYTF.

A word on this clone: A junction end diverges from the germline sequence, so it may reflect a read error. The chain is built from TRBV4-3 and TRBJ2-7; a possible D gene is TRBD1 (6 bases). This CDR3 contains 15 residues. The germline CDR1 and CDR2 sequences are LGHNA and YSLEER. In DNA, the CDR3 is TGCGCCAGCGGCCAAGGGGCACAGGGTGGATACGAGCAGTACTTC. Translating gives CASGQGAQGGYEQYF.

This chain links TRBV5-4 with TRBJ2-7; 9 bases fit TRBD2. From germline, CDR1 is SGHNT and CDR2 YYREEE (reference sequence). This CDR3 is 15 amino acids long. V shed 2 bases, J shed 2 bases, and the junction held 5 bases outside the gene matches. Here the CDR3 reads CASSFPSGATYEQYF. The DNA of the CDR3 is TGTGCCAGCAGCTTCCCTAGCGGGGCCACCTACGAGCAGTACTTC.

V is TRBV2 and J is TRBJ1-2; D perhaps matches TRBD1 (6 bases). CDR1 and CDR2 (germline): SNHLY, FYNNEI. This CDR3 spans 13 amino acids. Trimming left V 6 bases short and J 6 bases short, with 14 bases between. The CDR3 protein is CASRSTGLDGYTF. The CDR3 DNA reads as TGTGCCAGCAGAAGTACAGGGCTCGATGGCTACACCTTC.

This clone came up once. The V call is TRBV15, the J call TRBJ2-2; D unclear. V was trimmed by 2 bases and J by 1 base, leaving 8 bases between them. The CDR3 has 15 amino acids. The germline V gene encodes CDR1 LNHNV and CDR2 YYDKDF (reference sequence). CDR3 coding DNA: TGTGCCACCAGCAGATCCCTGTGGAACACCGGGGAGCTGTTTTTT. Encoded protein: CATSRSLWNTGELFF. Variable domain in full (rest from reference TRBV15 and TRBJ2-2): DAMVIQNPRYQVTQFGKPVTLSCSQTLNHNVMYWYQQKSSQAPKLLFHYYDKDFNNEADTPDNFQSRRPNTSFCFLDIRSPGLGDTAMYLCATSRSLWNTGELFFGEGSRLTVL.

Only one count was recorded for this clone. The CDR3 region is CASSLYRNTGELFF. CDR3 coding DNA: TGTGCCAGCAGCTTATATCGGAACACCGGGGAGCTGTTTTTT. The rearrangement uses TRBV7-3 and TRBJ2-2; D gene ambiguous. The ends were cut back, 2 bases at V and 1 base at J, with 5 bases in the middle. In germline, CDR1 is SGHTA, CDR2 FQGTGA. This CDR3 contains 14 residues.

V usage is TRBV11-2 and J usage is TRBJ2-3, with 14 bases matching TRBD2. With 5 bases clipped from V and 5 bases from J, the junction kept 6 bases outside the gene matches. This CDR3 has 16 amino acids. Germline V gene data show CDR1 as SGHAT and CDR2 as FQNNGV. The CDR3 sequence: CASSPGGLAGVDTQYF. The CDR3 DNA sequence: TGTGCCAGCAGCCCCGGGGGACTAGCGGGGGTAGATACGCAGTATTTT.

This chain uses TRBV5-1 with TRBJ2-7; 11 positions match TRBD2. CDR3 size: 16 residues. The V segment lost 1 base and the J segment 1 base; nucleotides outside the gene matches: 4. Germline CDR1 SGHRS, CDR2 YFSETQ. The DNA for the CDR3 is TGCGCCAGCAGCTTGACGCCTAGCGGGGGGTCCTACGAGCAGTACTTC. Residues: CASSLTPSGGSYEQYF.

This chain connects TRBV7-2 to TRBJ2-3, with 9 bases matching TRBD1. CDR3 size: 17 residues. Germline V gene sequence: CDR1 SGHTA, CDR2 FQGNSA. V lost 1 base to trimming and J lost 1 base; unmatched junction nucleotides: 6. The CDR3 region has the DNA TGTGCCAGCAGCTTAGTCCGAACAGGGGGCGGCACAGATACGCAGTATTTT. It codes for CASSLVRTGGGTDTQYF. Using reference TRBV7-2 and TRBJ2-3 for the parts outside the CDR3, the full variable domain is GAGVSQSPSNKVTEKGKDVELRCDPISGHTALYWYRQSLGQGLEFLIYFQGNSAPDKSGLPSDRFSAERTGGSVSTLTIQRTQQEDSAVYLCASSLVRTGGGTDTQYFGPGTRLTVL.

The rearrangement joins TRBV2 to TRBJ2-5; D may be TRBD2 (6 bases). V dropped 4 bases and J dropped 7 bases, with 10 bases sitting between them. Germline assignment: CDR1 SNHLY and CDR2 FYNNEI. The CDR3 sequence is 12 residues long. The CDR3 region has the DNA TGTGCCAGCAGTGGGAGGGGTCGGACCCAGTACTTC. Protein product: CASSGRGRTQYF.

The genes are TRBV7-9 and TRBJ2-3, with 8 nucleotides matching TRBD2. Germline V gives CDR1 SEHNR, CDR2 FQNEAQ (reference sequence). CDR3 size: 18 residues. The V and J ends lost 1 base and 0 bases, in that order; junction bases with no gene match: 9. CDR3 in amino acids: CASSLEFGTRRSTDTQYF. CDR3 sequence (DNA): TGTGCCAGCAGCTTAGAATTCGGGACTAGACGTAGCACAGATACGCAGTATTTT.